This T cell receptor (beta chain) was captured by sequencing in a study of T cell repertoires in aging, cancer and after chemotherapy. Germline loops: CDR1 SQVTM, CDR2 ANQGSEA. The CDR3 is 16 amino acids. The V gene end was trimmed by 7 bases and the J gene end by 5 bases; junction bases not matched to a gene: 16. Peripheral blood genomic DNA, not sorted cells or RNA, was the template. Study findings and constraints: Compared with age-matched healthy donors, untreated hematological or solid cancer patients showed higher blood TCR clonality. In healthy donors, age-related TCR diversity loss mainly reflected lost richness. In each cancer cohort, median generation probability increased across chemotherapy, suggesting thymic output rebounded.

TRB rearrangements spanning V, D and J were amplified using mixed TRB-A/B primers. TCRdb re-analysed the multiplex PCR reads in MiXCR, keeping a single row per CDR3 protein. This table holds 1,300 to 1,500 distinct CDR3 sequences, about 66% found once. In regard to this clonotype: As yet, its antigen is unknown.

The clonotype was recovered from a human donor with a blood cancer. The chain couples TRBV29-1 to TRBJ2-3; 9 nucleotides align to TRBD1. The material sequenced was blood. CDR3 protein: CSAEPGQGQFGDTQYF. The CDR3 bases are TGCAGCGCCGAACCTGGACAGGGGCAGTTTGGAGATACGCAGTATTTT.